A single sample is the source of the 5 T cell receptor beta chains below, sequenced in a study of control samples from healthy donors and cancer patients. Generated by immunoSEQ multiplex PCR, the TCRdb table keeps only in-frame clones and is missing some. In total, the table holds about 190,000 clones. The sample consisted of blood. The receptors were gathered from a woman in her twenties or thirties in good health.

This sequence joins TRBV10-3 and TRBJ1-1; D not certain. V was trimmed by 6 bases and J by 2 bases, leaving 4 bases between them. Germline V gene data show CDR1 as ENHRY and CDR2 as SYGVKD. The CDR3 covers 11 residues. The CDR3 DNA sequence: TGTGCCATCAGGGACAACACTGAAGCTTTCTTT. Protein sequence: CAIRDNTEAFF.

The rearrangement uses TRBV27 and TRBJ1-5; D is ambiguous. Germline V lookup: CDR1 MNHEY, CDR2 SMNVEV (reference sequence). V was trimmed by 1 base and J by 5 bases, leaving 9 bases between them. The CDR3 runs 14 residues. DNA for the CDR3: TGTGCCAGCAGTTTATACGGGGTGGATCAGCCCCAGCATTTT. It translates to CASSLYGVDQPQHF.

The CDR3 region has the DNA TGCAGCGTTGTACCGGGACAGGGTGGCACTGAAGCTTTCTTT. It translates to CSVVPGQGGTEAFF. The V and J genes are TRBV29-1 and TRBJ1-1; 9 positions agree with TRBD1. The V gene end was trimmed by 4 bases and the J gene end by 4 bases; junction bases not matched to a gene: 7. This CDR3 is built from 14 residues. CDR1 is SQVTM, CDR2 ANQGSEA, per germline.

The chain employs TRBV12-3 or TRBV12-4 and TRBJ1-2; no reliable D call. The V end lost 6 bases, the J end lost 7 bases, and 12 bases lay between the germline ends. This CDR3 comprises 12 residues. DNA of the CDR3: TGTGCCAGCAGGGACGCGCCGGGTGGCTACACCTTC. It yields the protein CASRDAPGGYTF.

Regarding this clone: This sample also contains other DNA sequences that code for the same CDR3. V usage is TRBV7-2 and J usage is TRBJ1-6; D is ambiguous. This CDR3 is 16 amino acids long. Germline CDR1 and CDR2: SGHTA and FQGNSA. V was trimmed by 1 base and J by 0 bases, leaving 7 bases between them. CDR3 DNA: TGTGCCAGCAGCTTAGAAACAAGCTCCTATAATTCACCCCTCCACTTT. Protein sequence: CASSLETSSYNSPLHF.